The clone carrying this T cell receptor beta chain showed up just a few times. Antigen unknown. The authors ran a second PCR of 7 to 11 cycles using a sample-barcoded 5' primer and a J-beta primer mix. TCRdb re-called the 5' RACE reads with MiXCR, one entry per CDR3 protein. The sample has around 900,000 distinct CDR3 sequences; just over 50% are singletons. These data originate in a study of blood T cells in healthy people across ages. Study-level results: PBMCs were not sorted, which prevented a conclusive comparison of naive versus antigen-experienced cells. When set beside aged donors, long-lived donors presented more naive CD4+ cells and higher diversity.

Germline assignment: CDR1 SGHAT and CDR2 FQNNGV. V was cut by 5 bases and J by 2 bases, with 16 bases left in between. This CDR3 region has 15 residues. Sequencing used blood. The chain joins TRBV11-2 to TRBJ2-7; D is unresolved. The clonotype originates from a woman aged 55 to 70 in good health. CDR3 in DNA: TGTGCCAGCAGCCCCGACTTCCGGGCTACCTACGAGCAGTACTTC. As protein: CASSPDFRATYEQYF.